The 23 T cell receptor beta chains given below trace back to one sample, sequenced in a study of OX40 agonist ivuxolimab in advanced cancers. Generated by immunoSEQ multiplex PCR, the TCRdb table keeps only in-frame clones and is missing some. In the table there are more than 55,000 clones, 70% to 90% of which are singletons. Sample: CD4+ or CD8+ T cells sorted from blood, taken in a trial of the OX40 agonist ivuxolimab. These receptors all come from an adult with an advanced solid tumor such as melanoma, head and neck, liver or kidney cancer.

The chain has TRBV4-2 and TRBJ2-7; 7 positions agree with TRBD1. This CDR3 contains 14 residues. The germline CDR1 and CDR2 sequences are LGHNA and YNFKEQ. V gave up 1 base and J gave up 2 bases; unmatched junction bases: 2. DNA of the CDR3: TGTGCCAGCAGCCAAGTCGGGACAGCCTACGAGCAGTACTTC. Its translation is CASSQVGTAYEQYF.

V gene TRBV21-1 combines with J gene TRBJ2-7; the table calls TRBD2, which could not be checked here. TRBV21-1 is flagged as a pseudogene. The CDR3 contains 13 residues. In nucleotides, the CDR3 is TGTGCCAGCAGCAAGTGGACTAGCGGGACCTTATACTTC. Translating it yields CASSKWTSGTLYF.

This clone was observed a single time. This chain uses TRBV5-5 with TRBJ2-5; no firm D call. This CDR3 contains 14 residues. CDR1 is SGHKS, CDR2 YYEKEE, per germline (reference sequence). V lost 0 bases and J 4 bases, leaving 10 bases between the germline ends. CDR3 amino acids: CASSLEVVRETQYF. The CDR3 DNA follows: TGTGCCAGCAGCTTGGAAGTAGTAAGAGAGACCCAGTACTTC. Drawing the rest from reference TRBV5-5 and TRBJ2-5, the complete variable domain is DAGVTQSPTHLIKTRGQQVTLRCSPISGHKSVSWYQQVLGQGPQFIFQYYEKEERGRGNFPDRFSARQFPNYSSELNVNALLLGDSALYLCASSLEVVRETQYFGPGTRLLVL.

This clone showed up just a few times. This chain uses TRBV7-9 with TRBJ1-4, with a tentative D call TRBD1 (5 bases). This CDR3 spans 13 amino acids. V lost 4 bases and J lost 7, with 10 bases in between. Germline V gene lookup returns CDR1 SEHNR and CDR2 FQNEAQ (reference sequence). CDR3 bases: TGTGCCAGCAGCTCGGGGGAGGGTGAAAAACTGTTTTTT. Its protein product is CASSSGEGEKLFF.

The gene calls are TRBV6-1 and TRBJ2-6, with 10 positions matching TRBD2. V lost 3 bases, J lost 0 bases, and 5 bases stayed unmatched. There are 18 residues in the CDR3. In germline, CDR1 is MNHNS, CDR2 SASEGT. CDR3 loop: CASSDRWTSGSGANVLTF. For the CDR3, the DNA is TGTGCCAGCAGTGATCGTTGGACTAGCGGCTCTGGGGCCAACGTCCTGACTTTC.

The V and J genes are TRBV7-9 and TRBJ2-3; a weak D match, TRBD2 (5 bases). With 2 bases removed from V and 0 bases from J, the gap between germline ends came to 12 bases. CDR3 length equals 16 residues. Germline V CDR1 and CDR2: SEHNR, FQNEAQ (reference sequence). DNA of the CDR3: TGTGCCAGCAGCTTAAATACGAAGCGGAGCACAGATACGCAGTATTTT. It yields the protein CASSLNTKRSTDTQYF.

The chain is built from TRBV6-5 and TRBJ1-2, with D perhaps TRBD1 (6 bases). Between the trimmed V and J ends, which lost 6 bases and 7 bases, there was a span of 12 bases. This CDR3 is built from 12 residues. The germline V gene has CDR1 MNHEY and CDR2 SVGAGI. CDR3 loop: CASRTGGSGYTF. CDR3 DNA sequence: TGTGCCAGCAGGACCGGGGGCTCTGGCTACACCTTC.

This clone was counted a few times. The CDR3 here is CASSKGTAFEAFF. As DNA, the CDR3 is TGTGCCAGTAGTAAAGGGACGGCCTTTGAAGCTTTCTTT. The gene calls are TRBV19 and TRBJ1-1, with D maybe TRBD1 (5 bases). Germline values: CDR1 LNHDA, CDR2 SQIVND (reference sequence). Trimming removed 4 bases at V and 7 bases at J, with 13 bases between. The CDR3 loop spans 13 amino acids.

The chain has TRBV6-5 and TRBJ2-4; D gene uncertain. Germline lookup yields CDR1 MNHEY and CDR2 SVGAGI. This CDR3 has 10 amino acids. The germline V and J ends were trimmed by 10 bases and 5 bases, with 6 bases remaining between them. The CDR3 is CATRENIQYF. The CDR3 DNA reads TGTGCCACACGAGAAAACATTCAGTACTTC.

V and J are TRBV10-3 and TRBJ1-5; 7 nucleotides line up with TRBD1. V dropped 6 bases and J dropped 6; count of bases not matched to a gene: 8. CDR3 length: 14 residues. The germline V gene has CDR1 ENHRY and CDR2 SYGVKD. CDR3 nucleotide sequence: TGTGCCATCAGAGGTGACAGGGAGGGTCAGCCCCAGCATTTT. This encodes CAIRGDREGQPQHF.

This sequence joins TRBV9 and TRBJ1-1; 7 nucleotides line up with TRBD1. The CDR3 runs to 16 residues. Losses at the gene ends were 4 bases for V and 0 bases for J; bases not matched to a gene: 9. The V gene's germline CDR1 is SGDLS and CDR2 YYNGEE. DNA of the CDR3: TGTGCCAGCAGCCCCAGGGAGGGGGCTATGAACACTGAAGCTTTCTTT. This codes for CASSPREGAMNTEAFF. Based on the CDR3 plus reference TRBV9 and TRBJ1-1, the full variable domain is DSGVTQTPKHLITATGQRVTLRCSPRSGDLSVYWYQQSLDQGLQFLIQYYNGEERAKGNILERFSAQQFPDLHSELNLSSLELGDSALYFCASSPREGAMNTEAFFGQGTRLTVV.

The chain carries TRBV10-1 and TRBJ2-5; TRBD2 agrees at 8 bases. This CDR3 region has 16 residues. Germline lookup yields CDR1 WNHNN and CDR2 SYGVQD (reference sequence). Germline trimming cut 6 bases from V and 4 bases from J; bases unmatched to any gene: 13. The CDR3 region is CASSPGIAGPGETQYF. The CDR3 bases are TGCGCCAGCAGCCCCGGGATAGCGGGACCGGGAGAGACCCAGTACTTC.

The V call is TRBV7-3, the J call TRBJ2-3; D remains unclear. Germline-derived CDR1 and CDR2 are SGHTA and FQGTGA. The CDR3 has 13 residues. Trimming stripped 5 bases from V and 4 bases from J, with 10 bases between. The CDR3 coding sequence is TGTGCCAGCAGCGTTAACACGGCAGATACGCAGTATTTT. This sequence encodes CASSVNTADTQYF.

The chain recombines TRBV18 with TRBJ2-5, with D perhaps being TRBD1 or TRBD2 (5 bases each). Per germline, CDR1 KGHSH and CDR2 LQKENI. This CDR3 has 15 residues. V lost 2 bases and J lost 2, with 12 bases in between. CDR3 nucleotides: TGTGCCAGCTCACCAATAGAGGGACGTCAAGAGACCCAGTACTTC. It codes for CASSPIEGRQETQYF.

The chain recombines TRBV4-2 with TRBJ2-2, with D unclear. The germline V and J ends were trimmed by 3 bases and 1 base, with 9 bases remaining between them. The CDR3 length is 15 residues. Germline assignment: CDR1 LGHNA and CDR2 YNFKEQ. This CDR3 is CASSQSQMNTGELFF. The CDR3 DNA follows: TGTGCCAGCAGCCAGAGCCAGATGAACACCGGGGAGCTGTTTTTT.

The V and J genes are TRBV5-1 and TRBJ2-2; D is unresolved. In germline, CDR1 is SGHRS, CDR2 YFSETQ. Deletions cut 4 bases from V and 2 bases from J, with 9 bases between. CDR3 length: 14 amino acids. CDR3 residues: CASSLTTNTGELFF. The CDR3 bases are TGCGCCAGCAGCCTTACTACAAACACCGGGGAGCTGTTTTTT.

V gene TRBV21-1 combines with J gene TRBJ2-5; no check of the table's D call, TRBD2, against the DNA was made. TRBV21-1 is deemed a pseudogene. There are 18 residues in the CDR3. The chain's CDR3 is CASSNGGRTNLYQETQYF. The CDR3 DNA sequence: TGTGCCAGCAGCAATGGAGGACGGACTAACTTGTACCAAGAGACCCAGTACTTC.

The chain recombines TRBV19 with TRBJ2-6; D is unclear. The CDR3 is 13 amino acids. CDR1 is LNHDA and CDR2 is SQIVND in the germline V gene (reference sequence). V dropped 10 bases and J dropped 0 bases, with 7 bases sitting between them. The chain's CDR3 is CATSTSGANVLTF. The CDR3 region has the DNA TGTGCCACCAGCACCTCTGGGGCCAACGTCCTGACTTTC.

The V gene is TRBV9, the J gene TRBJ2-1, with 14 bases aligning to TRBD2. Looked up from germline, CDR1 is SGDLS and CDR2 is YYNGEE. The CDR3 sequence is 13 residues long. The ends lost 7 bases at V and 7 bases at J; junction bases unmatched: 1. The CDR3 reads CASGTSGRNEQFF. DNA for the CDR3: TGTGCCAGCGGGACTAGCGGGAGAAATGAGCAGTTCTTC.

The DNA of the CDR3 is TGTGCCAGCTCACCATCACAGGGGTACTCACCCCTCCACTTT. Residues: CASSPSQGYSPLHF. This sequence joins TRBV18 and TRBJ1-6; TRBD1 agrees at 7 bases. CDR3 size: 14 residues. Germline V gene lookup returns CDR1 KGHSH and CDR2 LQKENI. Unmatched junction bases numbered 5, after V lost 2 bases and J lost 10 bases.

The gene calls are TRBV5-4 and TRBJ2-2; D perhaps matches TRBD2 (6 bases). The ends were cut back, 1 base at V and 3 bases at J, with 10 bases in the middle. Germline V gives CDR1 SGHNT, CDR2 YYREEE (reference sequence). CDR3 size: 15 residues. The DNA of the CDR3 is TGTGCCAGCAGCTTGTTCCCTAGCGACACCGGGGAGCTGTTTTTT. Protein product: CASSLFPSDTGELFF.

The V gene is TRBV28, the J gene TRBJ2-4, with D unclear. The CDR3 has 15 amino acids. Germline V gene sequence: CDR1 MDHEN, CDR2 SYDVKM. Deletions cut 3 bases from V and 3 bases from J, with 12 bases between. The CDR3 DNA follows: TGTGCCAGCAGTTTTTCCACATCCCGCAAAAACATTCAGTACTTC. It specifies CASSFSTSRKNIQYF.

The genes are TRBV10-2 and TRBJ2-5, with TRBD2 identical over 10 bases. With V trimmed by 6 bases and J by 2 bases, 9 bases remained unmatched. The CDR3 runs 16 residues. The germline CDR1 and CDR2 sequences are WSHSY and SAAADI. CDR3 protein: CASRGWGLAQQETQYF. CDR3 DNA: TGCGCCAGCAGGGGGTGGGGACTAGCGCAGCAAGAGACCCAGTACTTC.